These 10 T cell receptor beta chains came from one sample sequenced in a study of shared T cell receptors in the human thymus. Assay used: immunoSEQ multiplex PCR; TCRdb lists only in-frame clones, some missing. The profile shows hundreds of thousands of clones, more than 75% of them singletons. These records were also assigned to another study, of human thymus T cells.

The sample comprised thymocytes. These receptors all come from a boy under two years old with a congenital heart defect.

The gene calls are TRBV2 and TRBJ2-1, with D maybe TRBD2 (5 bases). The V gene's germline CDR1 is SNHLY and CDR2 FYNNEI. Trimming cost V 6 bases and J 12 bases, with 18 bases left between them. The CDR3 is 13 amino acids. The CDR3 DNA sequence: TGTGCCAGCAGACACCCCGCAGTACGGGGGCAGTTCTTC. Translating it yields CASRHPAVRGQFF.

The rearrangement joins TRBV7-7 to TRBJ2-1; TRBD2 aligns across 7 bases. Germline V gives CDR1 SSHAT, CDR2 FNYEAQ (reference sequence). The CDR3 contains 15 residues. Trimming took 3 bases from V and 0 from J; bases not matched to a gene: 2. In DNA form, the CDR3 reads TGTGCCAGCAGCTTGGCGGGAGCCTCCTACAATGAGCAGTTCTTC. Translating it yields CASSLAGASYNEQFF.

The rearrangement uses TRBV6-5 and TRBJ1-1, with D maybe TRBD1 (6 bases). Trimming left V 2 bases short and J 7 bases short, with 17 bases between. This CDR3 is 15 amino acids long. Germline V gene lookup returns CDR1 MNHEY and CDR2 SVGAGI. This chain's CDR3 is CASSYRSGVAHEAFF. The CDR3 bases are TGTGCCAGCAGTTACCGGTCAGGGGTCGCCCATGAAGCTTTCTTT.

J is TRBJ1-3 and V is TRBV28; D ambiguous. Deletions cut 6 bases from V and 0 bases from J, with 3 bases between. Germline V gene sequence: CDR1 MDHEN, CDR2 SYDVKM. This CDR3 contains 12 residues. Here the CDR3 DNA reads TGTGCCAGCAGCTACTCTGGAAACACCATATATTTT. This codes for CASSYSGNTIYF.

J is TRBJ2-5 and V is TRBV7-7; weak D call: TRBD1 (6 bases). V was pared by 4 bases and J by 5 bases, with 23 bases between. Germline lookup yields CDR1 SSHAT and CDR2 FNYEAQ (reference sequence). This CDR3 has 17 residues. Written as DNA, the CDR3 is TGTGCCAGCAGCTCCGACCACTATAGAAGCAGGGGTGAGACCCAGTACTTC. Protein: CASSSDHYRSRGETQYF.

This clone occurred a few times. V is TRBV6-1 and J is TRBJ1-3; D is possibly TRBD1 (6 bases). There are 17 residues in the CDR3. Germline V gene sequence: CDR1 MNHNS, CDR2 SASEGT. With 1 base removed from V and 0 bases from J, the gap between germline ends came to 13 bases. The CDR3 here is CASSEDKVTGSGNTIYF. The CDR3 DNA reads as TGTGCCAGCAGTGAAGACAAAGTGACAGGCTCTGGAAACACCATATATTTT.

The chain is built from TRBV19 and TRBJ2-3; D is possibly TRBD1 (6 bases). Trimming cost V 4 bases and J 0 bases, with 14 bases left between them. Germline CDR1 LNHDA, CDR2 SQIVND (reference sequence). The CDR3 contains 16 residues. In nucleotides, the CDR3 is TGTGCCAGTAGTACGAGTAGGGGGAAAAGCACAGATACGCAGTATTTT. Protein product: CASSTSRGKSTDTQYF.

CDR3 DNA: TGTGCCAGCTCACCACCAGGCTTGCAGGGTCCCACTGAAGCTTTCTTT. Amino acid sequence: CASSPPGLQGPTEAFF. The J gene is TRBJ1-1, the V gene TRBV18, with D perhaps TRBD1 (5 bases). Looked up from germline, CDR1 is KGHSH and CDR2 is LQKENI. Deletions cut 0 bases from V and 4 bases from J, with 15 bases between. This CDR3 comprises 16 residues.

This chain uses TRBV13 with TRBJ1-1, with TRBD1 matching 8 bases. This CDR3 is 16 amino acids long. The V and J ends lost 5 bases and 4 bases, in that order; junction bases with no gene match: 12. Germline CDR1 and CDR2: PRHDT and FYEKMQ (reference sequence). In DNA form, the CDR3 reads TGTGCCAGCAGCCAGGGATACTGGGACAGGCGCACTGAAGCTTTCTTT. It specifies CASSQGYWDRRTEAFF.

The chain couples TRBV19 to TRBJ2-1; 7 nucleotides match TRBD1. V lost 5 bases, J lost 2 bases, and 6 bases stayed unmatched. The CDR3 is 15 amino acids. Germline CDR1 is LNHDA and CDR2 is SQIVND (reference sequence). CDR3 nucleotides: TGTGCCAGTAGTTCCCAGGGGGACCCCTACAATGAGCAGTTCTTC. Translated: CASSSQGDPYNEQFF.